These 30 T cell receptor beta chains were sequenced from one sample in a study of Tregs in tolerant kidney transplant recipients (dated by TCRdb to 2018 to 2020). Libraries were prepared through the immunoSEQ multiplex PCR assay. TCRdb retrieved this table from immuneACCESS and kept in-frame rearrangements only. Not all clones are present; in checked studies, unresolved V genes account for under half, and no reason is known for the remainder. The sample table lists about 59,000 clones, around 88% of them with a count of one. The top ten constitute 5.2% of the sample. The sequenced material came from CD4+ T cells from blood. The receptor source for this set is a human donor in good health.

V gene TRBV19 combines with J gene TRBJ2-3, with 9 nucleotides matching TRBD2. CDR1 is LNHDA and CDR2 is SQIVND in the germline V gene (reference sequence). J gave up 2 bases and V 2 bases, and 5 bases lay outside the gene matches. The CDR3 sequence is 16 residues long. The DNA for the CDR3 is TGTGCCAGTAGTATACCAGCGGGAGGTCTCACAGATACGCAGTATTTT. The encoded protein is CASSIPAGGLTDTQYF.

The chain is built from TRBV9 and TRBJ2-4; 8 bases are a match to TRBD1. V shed 4 bases and J 9 bases; nucleotides not matched to a gene: 15. Germline CDR1 is SGDLS and CDR2 is YYNGEE. The CDR3 is 16 residues long. The CDR3 region has the DNA TGTGCCAGCAGCCAAAACCAGGGGGCCGGGGGAGGCATTCAGTACTTC. This translates into CASSQNQGAGGGIQYF.

The V gene is TRBV11-3, the J gene TRBJ1-1; perhaps TRBD1 as D (5 bases). Germline V lookup: CDR1 SGHNT, CDR2 YENEEA. The ends were cut back, 5 bases at V and 1 base at J, with 20 bases in the middle. This CDR3 contains 17 residues. This CDR3 reads CASSPGWGSQGNTEAFF. The CDR3 nucleotides read TGTGCCAGCAGCCCCGGGTGGGGTTCCCAGGGGAACACTGAAGCTTTCTTT. Variable domain in full (rest from reference TRBV11-3 and TRBJ1-1): EAGVVQSPRYKIIEKKQPVAFWCNPISGHNTLYWYLQNLGQGPELLIRYENEEAVDDSQLPKDRFSAERLKGVDSTLKIQPAELGDSAVYLCASSPGWGSQGNTEAFFGQGTRLTVV.

V and J are TRBV6-1 and TRBJ1-5; D perhaps matches TRBD1 (6 bases). V shed 2 bases and J shed 0 bases, with 23 bases lying between them. The CDR3 spans 20 residues. Germline-derived CDR1 and CDR2 are MNHNS and SASEGT. CDR3 residues: CASSETSAFQGHYSNQPQHF. The DNA for the CDR3 is TGTGCCAGCAGTGAAACCTCCGCGTTCCAGGGACATTATAGCAATCAGCCCCAGCATTTT.

The rearrangement links TRBV11-2 to TRBJ2-3, with 9 bases fitting TRBD2. In germline, CDR1 is SGHAT, CDR2 FQNNGV. The CDR3 is 16 amino acids. V gave up 6 bases and J gave up 7 bases; unmatched junction bases: 14. CDR3 region: CASSPYAGTSINTQYF. For the CDR3, the DNA is TGTGCCAGCAGTCCTTACGCCGGGACTAGCATTAATACGCAGTATTTT.

This clone occurred a few times. The chain recombines TRBV15 with TRBJ1-5; no definite D call. Germline CDR1 and CDR2: LNHNV and YYDKDF (reference sequence). The V end lost 0 bases, the J end lost 10 bases, and 10 bases lay between the germline ends. The CDR3 sequence is 13 residues long. The CDR3 DNA is TGTGCCACCAGCAGAGATCTCGAATCTCCCCAGCATTTT. Its protein product is CATSRDLESPQHF.

The V call is TRBV11-3, the J call TRBJ2-7, with a tentative D call TRBD1 (5 bases). This CDR3 has 14 amino acids. Germline values: CDR1 SGHNT, CDR2 YENEEA. V dropped 1 base and J dropped 1 base, with 8 bases sitting between them. The CDR3: CASSLGGESYEQYF. CDR3 in DNA: TGTGCCAGCAGCTTAGGGGGCGAGTCCTACGAGCAGTACTTC.

The CDR3 coding sequence is TGCGCCAGCAGCCAACAACGGCCCACTGAAGCTTTCTTT. This gives the protein CASSQQRPTEAFF. The chain joins TRBV4-3 to TRBJ1-1; D is unresolved. The germline V gene encodes CDR1 LGHNA and CDR2 YSLEER. This CDR3 region has 13 residues. Trimming removed 2 bases from V and 4 bases from J, with 8 bases in between.

The chain carries TRBV7-8 and TRBJ2-5; D might be TRBD1 or TRBD2, each matching 5 bases. The V end was cut by 1 base, the J end by 8 bases, with 11 bases between. Germline V CDR1 and CDR2: SGHVS, FQNEAQ. The CDR3 extends over 13 amino acids. Written as DNA, the CDR3 is TGTGCCAGCAGCTTAGGTGTTGGGGGAACCCAGTACTTC. Its translation is CASSLGVGGTQYF.

The chain has TRBV15 and TRBJ2-7; D remains ambiguous. CDR1 and CDR2 (germline): LNHNV, YYDKDF (reference sequence). The CDR3 is 21 residues long. V was shortened by 0 bases and J by 3 bases, with 30 bases between the two germline ends. Written as DNA, the CDR3 is TGTGCCACCAGCAGAGATCTCGGAACGGGTCGGCCCGAGCTGAGGCTCTACGAGCAGTACTTC. Residues: CATSRDLGTGRPELRLYEQYF.

This clone showed up just once. The rearrangement links TRBV18 to TRBJ1-4, with unresolved D. Trimming stripped 0 bases from V and 8 bases from J, with 16 bases between. Germline-derived CDR1 and CDR2 are KGHSH and LQKENI. The CDR3 length is 16 residues. The CDR3 protein is CASSPPNIGQREKLFF. DNA for the CDR3: TGTGCCAGCTCACCACCGAATATTGGGCAGAGGGAAAAACTGTTTTTT.

Ten or more counts support this clone. The gene calls are TRBV5-1 and TRBJ2-3; 7 bases agree with TRBD2. With 6 bases clipped from V and 2 bases from J, the junction kept 6 bases outside the gene matches. Germline V gives CDR1 SGHRS, CDR2 YFSETQ. The CDR3 consists of 14 residues. CDR3 residues: CASNIGGFTDTQYF. CDR3 bases: TGCGCCAGCAATATCGGGGGGTTCACAGATACGCAGTATTTT.

The rearrangement links TRBV6-5 to TRBJ1-3, with no clear D. V lost 7 bases, J lost 1 base, and 11 bases lay in between. The CDR3 has 14 residues. Germline V CDR1 and CDR2: MNHEY, SVGAGI. CDR3 DNA: TGTGCCAGCACCCTAAGGGCTTCTGGAAACACCATATATTTT. This codes for CASTLRASGNTIYF.

The V call is TRBV2, the J call TRBJ2-2, with 11 positions matching TRBD2. The CDR3 loop spans 16 amino acids. With 6 bases clipped from V and 0 bases from J, the junction kept 3 bases outside the gene matches. Germline lookup yields CDR1 SNHLY and CDR2 FYNNEI. The CDR3 nucleotides read TGTGCCAGCAGGAAGGGACTAGCGGCGAACACCGGGGAGCTGTTTTTT. Translation: CASRKGLAANTGELFF.

V and J are TRBV5-1 and TRBJ2-1; TRBD2 might be the D (6 bases). Germline CDR1 reads SGHRS; CDR2 reads YFSETQ. CDR3 length: 14 residues. Trimming removed 5 bases from V and 8 bases from J, with 17 bases in between. The CDR3 DNA reads as TGCGCCAGCAGGCGGGGCCCAGGAACATATGAGCAGTTCTTC. It is translated as CASRRGPGTYEQFF.

The rearrangement uses TRBV2 and TRBJ2-7; possibly TRBD1 or TRBD2 for D (6 bases each). V was pared by 11 bases and J by 2 bases, with 16 bases between. The CDR3 is made up of 13 amino acids. The V gene's germline CDR1 is SNHLY and CDR2 FYNNEI. As DNA, the CDR3 is TGTGCCGCGGTTAGGGGGGCTCCCTACGAGCAGTACTTC. Translation gives CAAVRGAPYEQYF. The whole variable domain, remainder taken from reference TRBV2 and TRBJ2-7, is EPEVTQTPSHQVTQMGQEVILRCVPISNHLYFYWYRQILGQKVEFLVSFYNNEISEKSEIFDDQFSVERPDGSNFTLKIRSTKLEDSAMYFCAAVRGAPYEQYFGPGTRLTVT.

V gene TRBV15 combines with J gene TRBJ1-1; D is unresolved. Per the germline V gene, CDR1 is LNHNV and CDR2 is YYDKDF (reference sequence). This CDR3 has 13 residues. Between the trimmed V and J ends, which lost 0 bases and 7 bases, there was a span of 9 bases. Here the CDR3 DNA reads TGTGCCACCAGCAGAGAGCTCGAATATGAAGCTTTCTTT. Translating gives CATSRELEYEAFF.

V is TRBV18 and J is TRBJ1-1, with D unresolved. This CDR3 region has 13 residues. V was clipped by 1 base and J by 1 base, with 4 bases between them. In germline, CDR1 is KGHSH, CDR2 LQKENI. Written as DNA, the CDR3 is TGTGCCAGCTCACCACAGAGGAACACTGAAGCTTTCTTT. Its protein is CASSPQRNTEAFF. The full variable domain, its missing parts supplied by reference TRBV18 and TRBJ1-1, is NAGVMQNPRHLVRRRGQEARLRCSPMKGHSHVYWYRQLPEEGLKFMVYLQKENIIDESGMPKERFSAEFPKEGPSILRIQQVVRGDSAAYFCASSPQRNTEAFFGQGTRLTVV.

This chain uses TRBV6-1 with TRBJ1-2; D gene ambiguous. The CDR3 length is 12 residues. Trimming stripped 5 bases from V and 5 bases from J, with 9 bases between. CDR1 and CDR2 from the germline V gene are MNHNS and SASEGT. The CDR3 nucleotides read TGTGCCAGCAGTCACCGGGAGTATGGCTACACCTTC. This sequence encodes CASSHREYGYTF.

This chain links TRBV7-9 with TRBJ2-7; D might be TRBD1 (5 bases). The CDR3 has 14 amino acids. The germline V and J ends were trimmed by 0 bases and 4 bases, with 10 bases remaining between them. Germline CDR1 is SEHNR and CDR2 is FQNEAQ (reference sequence). The CDR3: CASSLARVGYEQYF. In DNA form, the CDR3 reads TGTGCCAGCAGCTTAGCCAGGGTGGGGTACGAGCAGTACTTC.

This chain links TRBV7-9 with TRBJ2-1; the match to TRBD2 covers 8 bases. Per germline, CDR1 SEHNR and CDR2 FQNEAQ (reference sequence). This CDR3 has 15 amino acids. Unmatched junction bases numbered 4, after V lost 3 bases and J lost 3 bases. The CDR3 protein is CASSFGGRFYNEQFF. CDR3 in DNA: TGTGCCAGCAGCTTTGGCGGGAGGTTCTACAATGAGCAGTTCTTC.

The chain employs TRBV6-1 and TRBJ2-3, with 9 bases matching TRBD2. J gave up 9 bases and V 4 bases, and 5 bases lay outside the gene matches. Germline assignment: CDR1 MNHNS and CDR2 SASEGT. This CDR3 is 13 amino acids long. The CDR3 region is CASSARTSETQYF. In DNA form, the CDR3 reads TGTGCCAGCAGTGCCCGGACTAGCGAGACGCAGTATTTT.

J is TRBJ2-7 and V is TRBV7-2, with D hard to call. The CDR3 length is 13 residues. Per the germline V gene, CDR1 is SGHTA and CDR2 is FQGNSA. V was shortened by 5 bases and J by 4 bases, with 12 bases between the two germline ends. CDR3 protein: CASSPGPNYEQYF. CDR3 in DNA: TGTGCCAGCAGCCCCGGTCCTAATTACGAGCAGTACTTC.

DNA for the CDR3: TGTGCCAGCAGACAGGGAGGCACCGGGGAGCTGTTTTTT. It translates to CASRQGGTGELFF. The rearrangement uses TRBV6-4 and TRBJ2-2; D is perhaps TRBD1 or TRBD2 (6 bases each). Germline assignment: CDR1 MRHNA and CDR2 SNTAGT. There are 13 residues in the CDR3. The germline V and J ends were trimmed by 6 bases and 4 bases, with 9 bases remaining between them.

The chain has TRBV19 and TRBJ2-7, with 9 bases that match TRBD2. CDR1 is LNHDA, CDR2 SQIVND, per germline (reference sequence). The CDR3 runs 15 residues. V trimming: 4 bases; J trimming: 2 bases; junction bases outside the gene matches: 6. CDR3 residues: CASSTSGRPPYEQYF. The CDR3 bases are TGTGCCAGTAGTACCAGCGGGAGGCCCCCCTACGAGCAGTACTTC.

The rearrangement links TRBV28 to TRBJ1-2; the D is unclear. The CDR3 extends over 12 amino acids. CDR1 and CDR2 (germline): MDHEN, SYDVKM. Between the trimmed V and J ends, which lost 2 bases and 6 bases, there was a span of 7 bases. In nucleotides, the CDR3 is TGTGCCAGCAGTTTAAAGGCAAATGGCTACACCTTC. Protein: CASSLKANGYTF.

This clone was recorded only once. J is TRBJ2-7 and V is TRBV29-1; D not certain. Germline CDR1 and CDR2: SQVTM and ANQGSEA. The length of the CDR3 is 15 residues. The V gene lost 4 bases and the J gene lost 2 bases, with 18 bases spanning the gap. The CDR3 region has the DNA TGCAGCGTTGGCGTCTCTGGCACCCGGGCCTACGAGCAGTACTTC. Translating gives CSVGVSGTRAYEQYF.

The V and J genes are TRBV5-1 and TRBJ1-2; tentative D call: TRBD1 (6 bases). The germline gives CDR1 SGHRS, CDR2 YFSETQ. Trimming stripped 0 bases from V and 5 bases from J, with 11 bases between. The CDR3 totals 14 residues. CDR3 sequence: CASSLAVTGYGYTF. For the CDR3, the DNA is TGCGCCAGCAGCTTGGCCGTGACAGGTTATGGCTACACCTTC.

A few counts support this clone. The chain links TRBV15 to TRBJ1-5, with 7 nucleotides matching TRBD1. V shed 1 base and J 5 bases; nucleotides not matched to a gene: 2. Germline V lookup: CDR1 LNHNV, CDR2 YYDKDF (reference sequence). This CDR3 has 14 residues. The CDR3 DNA reads TGTGCCACCAGCAGAGGAGACAGGGATCAGCCCCAGCATTTT. Its translation is CATSRGDRDQPQHF.

V usage is TRBV25-1 and J usage is TRBJ2-3; D unclear. This CDR3 spans 11 amino acids. CDR1 and CDR2 (germline): MGHDK, SYGVNS. V was pared by 5 bases and J by 3 bases, with 3 bases between. The CDR3 loop reads CASSLTDTQYF. CDR3 nucleotides: TGTGCCAGCAGTTTAACAGATACGCAGTATTTT.